The present entry profiles one T cell receptor (beta chain) with its context. In the original analysis: Amplification of reference gene primers provided the estimated nucleated cell counts. Libraries were prepared by immunoSEQ multiplex PCR; TCRdb keeps only in-frame clonotypes and omits some of them. Clonal size and the V and J genes are those of that table, whereas D and trimming came from the DNA. The data contain around 97,000 clones, approximately 87% of them singletons. This entry belongs to a study of blood T cell repertoires in COVID-19. Study at large: Specimens from acute and convalescent COVID-19 originated in the United States, Italy and Spain. Nucleic acid was either cDNA or gDNA, and it came from T cells, B-cell-depleted T cells, or PBMCs.

In germline, CDR1 is LNHDA, CDR2 SQIVND (reference sequence). Trimming took off 6 bases at V and 2 bases at J, with 10 bases between the two ends. The CDR3 has 13 amino acids. The sequence was obtained from a human donor in a cohort sampled during active COVID-19. Sequenced material: peripheral blood. The chain recombines TRBV19 with TRBJ1-2, with D unclear. The CDR3 is CASSRLQNYGYTF. For the CDR3, the DNA is TGTGCCAGTAGCAGGCTTCAAAACTATGGCTACACCTTC.